The 22 T cell receptor beta chains below come from one sample, sequenced in a study of radiation and T cells in renal cell carcinoma. Libraries were prepared by immunoSEQ multiplex PCR; TCRdb keeps only in-frame clonotypes and omits some of them. The repertoire holds some 81,000 clones, 89% seen once, with about 6% in the top ten. Time point: blood 4 weeks post-SBRT, at nephrectomy. The treatment is: 15 Gy SBRT to primary tumor, nephrectomy 4 weeks later. Sequences were derived from blood, sampled from a patient whose treatment included radiotherapy and nephrectomy. These receptors all stem from a woman in her 70s with renal cell carcinoma.

V and J are TRBV28 and TRBJ1-1; D may be TRBD1 (5 bases). This CDR3 region has 14 residues. Trimming left V 3 bases short and J 0 bases short, with 8 bases between. Germline CDR1 is MDHEN and CDR2 is SYDVKM. DNA for the CDR3: TGTGCCAGCAGTTTGGGACTGCTGAACACTGAAGCTTTCTTT. The encoded protein is CASSLGLLNTEAFF. Combining the CDR3 with reference TRBV28 and TRBJ1-1 gives the whole variable domain DVKVTQSSRYLVKRTGEKVFLECVQDMDHENMFWYRQDPGLGLRLIYFSYDVKMKEKGDIPEGYSVSREKKERFSLILESASTNQTSMYLCASSLGLLNTEAFFGQGTRLTVV.

The chain recombines TRBV5-8 with TRBJ2-1; D remains ambiguous. Trimming took off 2 bases at V and 6 bases at J, with 9 bases between the two ends. Germline values: CDR1 SGHTS, CDR2 YDEGEE. The length of the CDR3 is 13 residues. The CDR3 coding sequence is TGTGCCAGCAGCTTCGGACGCCGCAATGAGCAGTTCTTC. Residues: CASSFGRRNEQFF.

This clone was counted a single time. The chain couples TRBV27 to TRBJ2-5; no clear D gene. V gave up 0 bases and J gave up 5 bases, with 4 bases separating them. Germline lookup yields CDR1 MNHEY and CDR2 SMNVEV (reference sequence). This CDR3 is 12 amino acids long. Here the CDR3 DNA reads TGTGCCAGCAGTTTATCGGGGGAGACCCAGTACTTC. Its protein product is CASSLSGETQYF.

The V gene is TRBV7-9, the J gene TRBJ2-7, with D possibly being TRBD1 (6 bases). The germline V and J ends were trimmed by 5 bases and 1 base, with 12 bases remaining between them. The CDR3 has 14 amino acids. Per germline, CDR1 SEHNR and CDR2 FQNEAQ (reference sequence). The CDR3 reads CASSPKDRSYEQYF. The CDR3 DNA sequence: TGTGCCAGCAGCCCGAAGGACAGATCCTACGAGCAGTACTTC.

The chain recombines TRBV18 with TRBJ2-5; TRBD1 might be the D (6 bases). The length of the CDR3 is 14 residues. Germline V gene lookup returns CDR1 KGHSH and CDR2 LQKENI. Between the trimmed V and J ends, which lost 9 bases and 1 base, there was a span of 15 bases. The CDR3 is CASHNGGSQETQYF. CDR3 sequence (DNA): TGTGCCAGTCACAATGGGGGCTCCCAAGAGACCCAGTACTTC.

The chain is built from TRBV7-6 and TRBJ2-5; TRBD2 matches 9 bases. The CDR3 runs to 13 residues. Looked up from germline, CDR1 is SGHVS and CDR2 is FNYEAQ. J was trimmed by 5 bases and V by 8 bases; bases with no gene match: 6. The CDR3 protein is CASRGGAVETQYF. The CDR3 region has the DNA TGTGCCAGCCGCGGGGGGGCCGTTGAGACCCAGTACTTC.

This chain's CDR3 is CAWSVRAGDRSPLHF. CDR3 DNA sequence: TGTGCCTGGAGTGTACGGGCAGGGGATAGGTCACCCCTCCACTTT. V gene TRBV30 combines with J gene TRBJ1-6; the D gene is possibly TRBD1 (6 bases). The CDR3 spans 15 residues. With 0 bases removed from V and 10 bases from J, the gap between germline ends came to 16 bases. CDR1 and CDR2 (germline): GTSNPN, SVGIG (reference sequence).

The chain links TRBV21-1 to TRBJ1-2; the D call in the table, TRBD1, was not verified against the DNA. TRBV21-1 corresponds to a pseudogene. CDR3 length: 13 amino acids. CDR3 sequence reads: CASSLDTTQGYTF. Written as DNA, the CDR3 is TGTGCCAGCAGCTTGGATACGACACAGGGCTACACCTTC.

As regards this clone: A read error may produce the germline difference seen at one junction end. The genes are TRBV2 and TRBJ2-2; no reliable D call. Germline V gene sequence: CDR1 SNHLY, CDR2 FYNNEI. The CDR3 has 15 residues. The CDR3: CAGSDFLGNTGELFF. The CDR3 nucleotides are TGTGCCGGCAGTGATTTTTTAGGGAACACCGGGGAGCTGTTTTTT.

This chain links TRBV9 with TRBJ2-2, with D hard to call. The ends were cut back, 0 bases at V and 4 bases at J, with 10 bases in the middle. Germline V lookup: CDR1 SGDLS, CDR2 YYNGEE. CDR3 size: 15 residues. CDR3 DNA: TGTGCCAGCAGCGTAGACCCAGAGATCACCGGGGAGCTGTTTTTT. This gives the protein CASSVDPEITGELFF.

CDR3 in amino acids: CASSLEGAYRAGELFF. The CDR3 DNA reads as TGCGCCAGCAGCTTGGAGGGGGCATATCGTGCCGGGGAGCTGTTTTTT. The chain employs TRBV5-1 and TRBJ2-2; 7 nucleotides agree with TRBD1. With V trimmed by 0 bases and J by 6 bases, 8 bases remained unmatched. Germline V gene lookup returns CDR1 SGHRS and CDR2 YFSETQ. There are 16 residues in the CDR3. Full variable domain (remainder filled in from reference TRBV5-1 and TRBJ2-2): KAGVTQTPRYLIKTRGQQVTLSCSPISGHRSVSWYQQTPGQGLQFLFEYFSETQRNKGNFPGRFSGRQFSNSRSEMNVSTLELGDSALYLCASSLEGAYRAGELFFGEGSRLTVL.

The J gene is TRBJ1-1, the V gene TRBV7-3; D might be TRBD1 (5 bases). Trimming shortened V by 5 bases and J by 4 bases, and 17 bases separated the two germline ends. Germline V gene lookup returns CDR1 SGHTA and CDR2 FQGTGA. CDR3 size: 15 residues. This chain's CDR3 is CASSPWGREGTEAFF. CDR3 in DNA: TGTGCCAGCAGCCCCTGGGGGAGGGAAGGCACTGAAGCTTTCTTT.

The chain is built from TRBV10-3 and TRBJ2-5; 7 nucleotides match TRBD1. CDR3 length: 16 amino acids. V dropped 5 bases and J dropped 1; count of bases not matched to a gene: 10. Germline V gene sequence: CDR1 ENHRY, CDR2 SYGVKD. CDR3 bases: TGTGCCATCAGTCCGTTTTTGGGGGACAGCCAAGAGACCCAGTACTTC. It translates to CAISPFLGDSQETQYF.

The chain has TRBV7-2 and TRBJ2-5; the match to TRBD2 covers 10 bases. CDR3 length: 16 residues. Germline CDR1 reads SGHTA; CDR2 reads FQGNSA. Losses at the gene ends were 5 bases for V and 5 bases for J; bases not matched to a gene: 11. CDR3 amino acids: CASSTSGGAVWETQYF. The DNA for the CDR3 is TGTGCCAGCAGCACAAGCGGGGGGGCCGTCTGGGAGACCCAGTACTTC.

This clone was seen only once. The chain combines TRBV10-3 with TRBJ1-5; D unclear. Germline CDR1 and CDR2: ENHRY and SYGVKD. This CDR3 has 14 amino acids. Trimming stripped 8 bases from V and 2 bases from J, with 13 bases between. The CDR3 loop reads CAIGSGRGNQPQHF. The CDR3 DNA reads TGTGCCATCGGGTCCGGACGGGGCAATCAGCCCCAGCATTTT.

The rearrangement uses TRBV19 and TRBJ2-1; D remains unclear. The CDR3 runs 14 residues. Germline CDR1 and CDR2: LNHDA and SQIVND (reference sequence). V lost 4 bases, J lost 6 bases, and 13 bases lay in between. The CDR3 DNA reads TGTGCCAGTAGTACCGTTGCCAAGAGCAATGAGCAGTTCTTC. Translation gives CASSTVAKSNEQFF.

The chain combines TRBV30 with TRBJ2-3, with 7 bases fitting TRBD2. With 4 bases clipped from V and 2 bases from J, the junction kept 3 bases outside the gene matches. The CDR3 has 13 amino acids. Looked up from germline, CDR1 is GTSNPN and CDR2 is SVGIG (reference sequence). The CDR3 region has the DNA TGTGCCTGGACGGCGGGGGACACAGATACGCAGTATTTT. This gives the protein CAWTAGDTDTQYF. The whole variable domain, remainder taken from reference TRBV30 and TRBJ2-3, is SQTIHQWPATLVQPVGSPLSLECTVEGTSNPNLYWYRQAAGRGLQLLFYSVGIGQISSEVPQNLSASRPQDRQFILSSKKLLLSDSGFYLCAWTAGDTDTQYFGPGTRLTVL.

The V and J genes are TRBV5-6 and TRBJ1-1; D might be TRBD1 (5 bases). The length of the CDR3 is 15 residues. CDR1 is SGHDT and CDR2 is YYEEEE in the germline V gene. Trimming took off 3 bases at V and 3 bases at J, with 15 bases between the two ends. CDR3 sequence reads: CASSSRQTLDTEAFF. CDR3 nucleotide sequence: TGTGCCAGCAGCTCCCGACAGACCCTCGACACTGAAGCTTTCTTT.

The rearrangement uses TRBV6-5 and TRBJ2-2; D is ambiguous. From germline, CDR1 is MNHEY and CDR2 SVGAGI. The CDR3 covers 11 residues. V lost 6 bases, J lost 3 bases, and 2 bases lay in between. The CDR3 DNA reads TGTGCCAGCAGGGACACCGGGGAGCTGTTTTTT. Encoded protein: CASRDTGELFF.

V is TRBV30 and J is TRBJ1-6, with TRBD1 matching 7 bases. This CDR3 contains 15 residues. J gave up 6 bases and V 5 bases, and 10 bases lay outside the gene matches. Germline values: CDR1 GTSNPN, CDR2 SVGIG (reference sequence). Here the CDR3 reads CAWGPLDRANSPLHF. CDR3 in DNA: TGTGCCTGGGGACCTCTTGACAGGGCTAATTCACCCCTCCACTTT.

This clone was recorded once. The chain recombines TRBV7-8 with TRBJ1-2; D is uncertain. The CDR3 is made up of 13 amino acids. Germline lookup yields CDR1 SGHVS and CDR2 FQNEAQ. Trimming stripped 1 base from V and 0 bases from J, with 3 bases between. The CDR3 sequence: CASSLDPNYGYTF. The CDR3 DNA sequence: TGTGCCAGCAGCTTAGACCCTAACTATGGCTACACCTTC.

The V gene is TRBV9, the J gene TRBJ2-5; 7 bases agree with TRBD1. Germline loops: CDR1 SGDLS, CDR2 YYNGEE. This CDR3 region has 15 residues. Losses at the gene ends were 4 bases for V and 1 base for J; bases not matched to a gene: 7. The CDR3 region has the DNA TGTGCCAGCAGCTTCCGGACAGGCCGCCAAGAGACCCAGTACTTC. This encodes CASSFRTGRQETQYF. Full variable domain (remainder filled in from reference TRBV9 and TRBJ2-5): DSGVTQTPKHLITATGQRVTLRCSPRSGDLSVYWYQQSLDQGLQFLIQYYNGEERAKGNILERFSAQQFPDLHSELNLSSLELGDSALYFCASSFRTGRQETQYFGPGTRLLVL.